Below, one T cell receptor (beta chain) is given with its context. The CDR3 runs to 13 residues. Germline V gene data show CDR1 as SGHRS and CDR2 as YFSETQ. The junction had 7 bases not matched to a gene; V was cut back by 8 bases and J by 3 bases. Sequencing used immunoSEQ multiplex PCR; TCRdb keeps in-frame clones, though not all of them. Among approximately 170,000 clones, about 88% were seen once, and the ten largest hold roughly 3.2%. The sample originates from a study of blood T cell repertoires in COVID-19. Overall study context: From T cells, B-cell-depleted T cells, or PBMCs came the material, which was cDNA or gDNA.

Sequences were obtained from PBMCs or T cells enriched from blood (not recorded which). The V gene is TRBV5-1, the J gene TRBJ1-1; the match to TRBD1 covers 7 bases. The TCR comes from a woman aged 25 to 39 who had recovered from COVID-19. CDR3 sequence (DNA): TGCGCCAGTATGACAGGGTCGGACACTGAAGCTTTCTTT. This encodes CASMTGSDTEAFF.